These 13 T cell receptor beta chains came from one sample sequenced in a study of blood T cells in healthy people across ages. It was with a sample-barcoded 5' primer and a J-beta primer mix that a second PCR of roughly 6 to 12 cycles was run. TCRdb used MiXCR to reprocess the 5' RACE reads, holding one entry per CDR3 protein. The table lists hundreds of thousands of distinct CDR3 sequences, less than 25% of them singletons. These records were also assigned to another study, of T cells of mothers and their children.

The source material was blood. The receptors come from a boy between 10 and 17 years old in good health.

This chain links TRBV4-1 with TRBJ2-7; D might be TRBD1 or TRBD2, each matching 5 bases. The CDR3 has 16 amino acids. Germline V gene data show CDR1 as MGHRA and CDR2 as YSYEKL. The V end was cut by 4 bases, the J end by 4 bases, with 20 bases between. The CDR3 DNA reads as TGCGCCAGCAGCCTAGCGACAAGGGACGGATCGTACGAGCAGTACTTC. Residues: CASSLATRDGSYEQYF.

This CDR3 is CSVPVRLGGITDTQYF. DNA for the CDR3: TGCAGCGTGCCCGTTAGATTGGGGGGCATTACAGATACGCAGTATTTT. The genes are TRBV29-1 and TRBJ2-3; either TRBD1 or TRBD2 may fit D (6 bases each). Trimming left V 6 bases short and J 3 bases short, with 22 bases between. Germline V lookup: CDR1 SQVTM, CDR2 ANQGSEA. The CDR3 totals 16 residues.

This clonotype has a count of ten or more. This chain connects TRBV29-1 to TRBJ2-3; a weak D match, TRBD2 (5 bases). V lost 3 bases and J 1 base, leaving 11 bases between the germline ends. CDR3 length: 14 residues. The germline gives CDR1 SQVTM, CDR2 ANQGSEA. CDR3 bases: TGCAGCGTTGACGGGGAGTTCGGCACAGATACGCAGTATTTT. This gives the protein CSVDGEFGTDTQYF.

CDR3 amino acids: CASTPLALRGRDPTNQPQHF. CDR3 in DNA: TGTGCCAGCACCCCGCTGGCCCTACGGGGGAGGGATCCTACTAATCAGCCCCAGCATTTT. V and J are TRBV28 and TRBJ1-5; the D gene is possibly TRBD1 (5 bases). V was trimmed by 7 bases and J by 4 bases, leaving 32 bases between them. In germline, CDR1 is MDHEN, CDR2 SYDVKM. The CDR3 contains 20 residues.

The rearrangement joins TRBV11-2 to TRBJ2-7, with TRBD1 matching 8 bases. V was clipped by 2 bases and J by 4 bases; unmatched bases: 22. Germline V CDR1 and CDR2: SGHAT, FQNNGV. The CDR3 contains 20 residues. The CDR3 region has the DNA TGTGCCAGCAGCTTACCCACCGGGGCAGGGGGCCGACAGGCCAGTTACGAGCAGTACTTC. Translating it yields CASSLPTGAGGRQASYEQYF.

This clonotype was seen more than once but under ten times. The chain links TRBV6-2 or TRBV6-3 to TRBJ2-5; 13 bases map to TRBD2. Judging by the DNA end, TRBJ2-1 fits better; the J call may be wrong. Germline V gene lookup returns CDR1 MNHEY and CDR2 SVGEGT. The CDR3 is 15 residues long. This chain's CDR3 is CASSKLAGGLNEQFF. CDR3 in DNA: TGTGCCAGCAGTAAACTAGCGGGGGGGCTCAATGAGCAGTTCTTC.

This clonotype has just one count. V is TRBV12-3 or TRBV12-4 and J is TRBJ2-2; D is unclear. Trimming left V 3 bases short and J 1 base short, with 6 bases between. This CDR3 contains 14 residues. CDR3 sequence reads: CASSLSENTGELFF. CDR3 DNA sequence: TGTGCCAGCAGTTTGTCCGAGAACACCGGGGAGCTGTTTTTT.

This chain joins TRBV27 and TRBJ1-2, with D possibly TRBD1 on 5 matching bases. This CDR3 is 14 amino acids long. Trimming left V 5 bases short and J 4 bases short, with 14 bases between. CDR1 MNHEY and CDR2 SMNVEV come from the germline V gene (reference sequence). In DNA form, the CDR3 reads TGTGCCAGCAGTCACCAAGGGGCTGGCTATGGCTACACCTTC. Protein: CASSHQGAGYGYTF.

The J gene is TRBJ2-6, the V gene TRBV9; TRBD1 matches 7 bases. The CDR3 is 19 residues long. CDR1 SGDLS and CDR2 YYNGEE come from the germline V gene. The ends lost 1 base at V and 0 bases at J; junction bases unmatched: 10. Here the CDR3 reads CASSVMGGRGNSGANVLTF. DNA for the CDR3: TGTGCCAGCAGCGTAATGGGTGGCAGGGGGAACTCTGGGGCCAACGTCCTGACTTTC.

The chain employs TRBV7-2 and TRBJ1-1; the D is unclear. The CDR3 covers 12 residues. Trimming removed 1 base at V and 8 bases at J, with 8 bases between. Germline V CDR1 and CDR2: SGHTA, FQGNSA. The CDR3 bases are TGTGCCAGCAGCTTAGGGGCTATAGAAGCTTTCTTT. This translates into CASSLGAIEAFF.

The genes are TRBV12-3 or TRBV12-4 and TRBJ2-7; 8 nucleotides align to TRBD2. The CDR3 has 15 residues. Losses at the gene ends were 5 bases for V and 2 bases for J; bases not matched to a gene: 8. CDR3 sequence reads: CASSHRLARTYEQYF. The CDR3 DNA is TGTGCCAGCAGTCATAGACTAGCGAGGACCTACGAGCAGTACTTC.

The table lists this clonotype with many counts. The rearrangement uses TRBV4-3 and TRBJ2-7; 8 bases fit TRBD2. The CDR3 length is 13 residues. With V trimmed by 4 bases and J by 3 bases, 2 bases remained unmatched. Germline CDR1 LGHNA, CDR2 YSLEER. The CDR3 nucleotides read TGCGCCAGCAGCCCGGGGGGGAACTACGAGCAGTACTTC. It translates to CASSPGGNYEQYF.

The chain carries TRBV7-2 and TRBJ2-2, with TRBD2 matching 8 bases. The length of the CDR3 is 19 residues. J was trimmed by 2 bases and V by 5 bases; bases with no gene match: 16. Germline-derived CDR1 and CDR2 are SGHTA and FQGNSA. In DNA form, the CDR3 reads TGTGCCAGCAGCCTCCCACTGGGCCCTAGCGGGCGAAACACCGGGGAGCTGTTTTTT. Protein sequence: CASSLPLGPSGRNTGELFF. The variable domain in full, with the rest retrieved from reference TRBV7-2 and TRBJ2-2, is GAGVSQSPSNKVTEKGKDVELRCDPISGHTALYWYRQSLGQGLEFLIYFQGNSAPDKSGLPSDRFSAERTGGSVSTLTIQRTQQEDSAVYLCASSLPLGPSGRNTGELFFGEGSRLTVL.